Listed below are T cell receptor beta chains from one sample, sequenced in a study of human T cells and chemical hapten exposure. TCRdb reanalysed the RACE reads using MiXCR and keeps one entry per CDR3 protein. The sample has 95,000 to 150,000 distinct CDR3 sequences, about 11% seen once. The sequencing used whole blood, collected in connection with sensitization to the hapten diphenylcyclopropenone (DPC). Receptors were obtained from a woman in her forties or fifties with alopecia areata. Some clones in this sample may be carry-over from other donors' samples. Both conserved end residues are part of each CDR3. D genes are given only for firm matches. Expanded clones get a size class; other rows say once, few or many, or leave the size out.

D gene: TRBD2; V gene: TRBV5-1; clone size: many; J gene: TRBJ2-3; CDR3 protein: CASSFSGTMADTQYF; CDR3 DNA: TGCGCCAGCAGCTTTTCCGGGACTATGGCAGATACGCAGTATTTT
D gene: TRBD2; V gene: TRBV29-1; clone size: few; J gene: TRBJ2-3; CDR3 protein: CSVVGGGADTQYF; CDR3 DNA: TGCAGCGTTGTAGGCGGGGGGGCAGATACGCAGTATTTT
D gene: -; V gene: TRBV6-5; clone size: -; J gene: TRBJ2-5; CDR3 protein: CASSYILGFQETQYF; CDR3 DNA: TGTGCCAGCAGTTACATCCTCGGATTCCAAGAGACCCAGTACTTC
D gene: TRBD1; V gene: TRBV7-6; clone size: few; J gene: TRBJ1-1; CDR3 protein: CASSPTTGANTEAFF; CDR3 DNA: TGTGCCAGCAGCCCTACGACAGGGGCCAACACTGAAGCTTTCTTT
D gene: -; V gene: TRBV12-3/TRBV12-4; clone size: -; J gene: TRBJ2-7; CDR3 protein: CASSPAPTYEQYF; CDR3 DNA: TGTGCCAGCAGCCCTGCCCCGACCTACGAGCAGTACTTC
D gene: -; V gene: TRBV6-2/TRBV6-3; clone size: few; J gene: TRBJ1-6; CDR3 protein: CASTFGSSPLHF; CDR3 DNA: TGTGCCAGCACCTTTGGGAGTTCACCCCTCCACTTT
D gene: TRBD2; V gene: TRBV20-1; clone size: few; J gene: TRBJ2-5; CDR3 protein: CSASNPGTSGRGEYF; CDR3 DNA: TGCAGTGCTAGTAACCCCGGGACTAGCGGGAGGGGCGAGTACTTC
D gene: -; V gene: TRBV10-3; clone size: -; J gene: TRBJ2-1; CDR3 protein: CAIKAGTTYNEQFF; CDR3 DNA: TGTGCCATCAAAGCCGGGACGACCTACAATGAGCAGTTCTTC
D gene: TRBD2; V gene: TRBV7-2; clone size: many; J gene: TRBJ2-3; CDR3 protein: CASSLVAGLAGDDTQYF; CDR3 DNA: TGTGCCAGCAGCTTAGTAGCGGGACTAGCGGGGGATGATACGCAGTATTTT
D gene: -; V gene: TRBV5-6; clone size: -; J gene: TRBJ1-1; CDR3 protein: CASSLRGVAEAFF; CDR3 DNA: TGTGCCAGCAGCTTGCGGGGGGTGGCTGAAGCTTTCTTT
D gene: TRBD1; V gene: TRBV20-1; clone size: few; J gene: TRBJ1-5; CDR3 protein: CSASRQGSNQPQHF; CDR3 DNA: TGCAGTGCTAGTCGACAGGGTAGCAATCAGCCCCAGCATTTT
D gene: -; V gene: TRBV7-9; clone size: -; J gene: TRBJ1-4; CDR3 protein: CASSPGVQTATNEKLFF; CDR3 DNA: TGTGCCAGCAGCCCGGGGGTCCAGACTGCAACTAATGAAAAACTGTTTTTT
D gene: -; V gene: TRBV30; clone size: -; J gene: TRBJ2-5; CDR3 protein: CAWTLRGQETQYF; CDR3 DNA: TGTGCCTGGACACTAAGGGGCCAAGAGACCCAGTACTTC
D gene: TRBD2; V gene: TRBV6-6; clone size: few; J gene: TRBJ2-2; CDR3 protein: CASSPSRGGQTGELFF; CDR3 DNA: TGTGCCAGCAGCCCCTCTCGGGGGGGGCAGACCGGGGAGCTGTTTTTT
D gene: -; V gene: TRBV4-1; clone size: many; J gene: TRBJ2-7; CDR3 protein: CASSPGPTGAGYEQYF; CDR3 DNA: TGCGCCAGCAGCCCAGGGCCTACGGGGGCGGGGTACGAGCAGTACTTC
D gene: -; V gene: TRBV6-1; clone size: many; J gene: TRBJ1-1; CDR3 protein: CASSPTGNTEAFF; CDR3 DNA: TGTGCCAGCAGCCCGACAGGGAACACTGAAGCTTTCTTT
D gene: -; V gene: TRBV2; clone size: -; J gene: TRBJ2-6; CDR3 protein: CASNARAPSGANVLTF; CDR3 DNA: TGTGCCAGCAACGCCAGGGCCCCCTCTGGGGCCAACGTCCTGACTTTC
D gene: -; V gene: TRBV5-4; clone size: -; J gene: TRBJ1-1; CDR3 protein: CASSLAGENEAFF; CDR3 DNA: TGTGCCAGCAGCTTGGCCGGGGAGAATGAAGCTTTCTTT
D gene: -; V gene: TRBV18; clone size: -; J gene: TRBJ1-1; CDR3 protein: CASSPAEVMNTEAFF; CDR3 DNA: TGTGCCAGCTCACCTGCGGAAGTCATGAACACTGAAGCTTTCTTT
D gene: TRBD1; V gene: TRBV7-9; clone size: few; J gene: TRBJ2-6; CDR3 protein: CASSRQGDNVLTF; CDR3 DNA: TGTGCCAGCAGCCGACAGGGCGACAACGTCCTGACTTTC
D gene: TRBD1; V gene: TRBV7-9; clone size: many; J gene: TRBJ1-5; CDR3 protein: CASSLGRGGGGNQPQHF; CDR3 DNA: TGTGCCAGCAGCTTAGGTCGAGGGGGCGGAGGCAATCAGCCCCAGCATTTT
D gene: TRBD2; V gene: TRBV4-3; clone size: few; J gene: TRBJ2-1; CDR3 protein: CASSQDDPLAGGEQFF; CDR3 DNA: TGCGCCAGCAGCCAAGATGACCCTTTGGCGGGGGGCGAGCAGTTCTTC
D gene: -; V gene: TRBV12-3/TRBV12-4; clone size: -; J gene: TRBJ1-5; CDR3 protein: CASSFGVGRSFSNQPQHF; CDR3 DNA: TGTGCCAGCAGTTTCGGAGTTGGACGGAGTTTTAGCAATCAGCCCCAGCATTTT
D gene: TRBD1; V gene: TRBV30; clone size: few; J gene: TRBJ2-2; CDR3 protein: CAWSTRQGSTGELFF; CDR3 DNA: TGTGCCTGGAGTACGAGACAGGGAAGCACCGGGGAGCTGTTTTTT
D gene: -; V gene: TRBV12-3/TRBV12-4; clone size: many; J gene: TRBJ2-1; CDR3 protein: CASSLAGSYNEQFF; CDR3 DNA: TGTGCCAGCAGTTTAGCGGGGTCCTACAATGAGCAGTTCTTC
D gene: -; V gene: TRBV29-1; clone size: many; J gene: TRBJ1-1; CDR3 protein: CSGNRVNTEAFF; CDR3 DNA: TGCAGCGGCAACAGGGTGAACACTGAAGCTTTCTTT
D gene: -; V gene: TRBV6-5; clone size: few; J gene: TRBJ2-5; CDR3 protein: CASQTGPMYQETQYF; CDR3 DNA: TGTGCCAGCCAAACGGGACCGATGTACCAAGAGACCCAGTACTTC
D gene: -; V gene: TRBV20-1; clone size: few; J gene: TRBJ1-5; CDR3 protein: CSATQAHSNQPQHF; CDR3 DNA: TGCAGTGCTACCCAGGCACATAGCAATCAGCCCCAGCATTTT
D gene: -; V gene: TRBV12-5; clone size: -; J gene: TRBJ1-4; CDR3 protein: CASGLMAQHTEKLFF; CDR3 DNA: TGTGCTAGTGGTTTGATGGCCCAGCATACTGAAAAACTGTTTTTT
D gene: -; V gene: TRBV29-1; clone size: few; J gene: TRBJ1-1; CDR3 protein: CSVGSTKAFF; CDR3 DNA: TGCAGCGTTGGGTCAACTAAAGCTTTCTTT
D gene: -; V gene: TRBV20-1; clone size: few; J gene: TRBJ1-4; CDR3 protein: CSARDGSTGNEKLFF; CDR3 DNA: TGCAGTGCTAGAGATGGGTCGACAGGCAATGAAAAACTGTTTTTT
D gene: TRBD2; V gene: TRBV7-2; clone size: few; J gene: TRBJ2-3; CDR3 protein: CASGIAGADTQYF; CDR3 DNA: TGTGCCAGTGGAATAGCGGGGGCAGATACGCAGTATTTT
D gene: -; V gene: TRBV7-9; clone size: -; J gene: TRBJ2-5; CDR3 protein: CASSQAQAEETQYF; CDR3 DNA: TGTGCCAGCAGCCAGGCCCAAGCGGAAGAGACCCAGTACTTC
D gene: TRBD2; V gene: TRBV20-1; clone size: -; J gene: TRBJ2-7; CDR3 protein: CSARDMGGFSYEQYF; CDR3 DNA: TGCAGTGCTAGAGATATGGGGGGGTTTTCCTACGAGCAGTACTTC
D gene: -; V gene: TRBV12-3/TRBV12-4; clone size: few; J gene: TRBJ2-1; CDR3 protein: CASSPGYGGNEQFF; CDR3 DNA: TGTGCCAGCAGTCCAGGGTACGGAGGCAATGAGCAGTTCTTC
D gene: -; V gene: TRBV28; clone size: few; J gene: TRBJ1-2; CDR3 protein: CASSTLGETEANYGYTF; CDR3 DNA: TGTGCCAGCAGTACCCTGGGGGAGACGGAAGCTAACTATGGCTACACCTTC
D gene: -; V gene: TRBV12-3/TRBV12-4; clone size: few; J gene: TRBJ2-1; CDR3 protein: CASSLWGNEQFF; CDR3 DNA: TGTGCCAGCAGTTTATGGGGGAATGAGCAGTTCTTC
D gene: TRBD1; V gene: TRBV7-3; clone size: many; J gene: TRBJ2-7; CDR3 protein: CASSSGTGYDEQYF; CDR3 DNA: TGTGCCAGCAGCTCCGGGACAGGGTATGACGAGCAGTACTTC
D gene: -; V gene: TRBV9; clone size: few; J gene: TRBJ2-7; CDR3 protein: CASSGRDSGDEQYF; CDR3 DNA: TGTGCCAGCAGCGGGCGGGATTCAGGGGACGAGCAGTACTTC
D gene: -; V gene: TRBV3-1; clone size: few; J gene: TRBJ1-1; CDR3 protein: CASSQEGRANTEAFF; CDR3 DNA: TGTGCCAGCAGCCAAGAGGGCAGGGCGAACACTGAAGCTTTCTTT
D gene: -; V gene: TRBV24-1; clone size: few; J gene: TRBJ1-5; CDR3 protein: CATSDFRVSSNQPQHF; CDR3 DNA: TGTGCCACCAGTGATTTTCGAGTTTCTAGCAATCAGCCCCAGCATTTT
D gene: TRBD1; V gene: TRBV27; clone size: few; J gene: TRBJ1-5; CDR3 protein: CASSRTGEGNQPQHF; CDR3 DNA: TGTGCCAGCAGTCGGACAGGGGAGGGCAATCAGCCCCAGCATTTT
D gene: -; V gene: TRBV9; clone size: -; J gene: TRBJ2-1; CDR3 protein: CATQGNEQFF; CDR3 DNA: TGTGCCACGCAGGGGAATGAGCAGTTCTTC
D gene: TRBD2; V gene: TRBV20-1; clone size: -; J gene: TRBJ2-2; CDR3 protein: CSARDYTGGPSGELFF; CDR3 DNA: TGCAGTGCTAGAGATTACACGGGAGGGCCTAGCGGGGAGCTGTTTTTT
D gene: -; V gene: TRBV21-1; clone size: few; J gene: TRBJ1-5; CDR3 protein: CASSGRVGYDSNQPQHF; CDR3 DNA: TGTGCCAGCAGCGGACGAGTTGGGTACGATAGCAATCAGCCCCAGCATTTT
D gene: -; V gene: TRBV28; clone size: many; J gene: TRBJ2-7; CDR3 protein: CASSLFREQYF; CDR3 DNA: TGTGCCAGCAGTTTATTTCGCGAGCAGTACTTC
D gene: -; V gene: TRBV7-8; clone size: few; J gene: TRBJ2-3; CDR3 protein: CASFETRFAPGGTQYF; CDR3 DNA: TGTGCCAGCTTCGAGACTAGGTTTGCCCCAGGCGGTACGCAGTATTTT